This T cell receptor beta chain was obtained from a study of a mutant IDH1 vaccine in newly diagnosed glioma. Study-level information: In weeks 1, 3, 5, 7, 11, 15, 19 and 23, patients were immunized, eight times in all. Vaccine dosing followed radiotherapy by 4-6 weeks, or accompanied temozolomide cycles. Patients arrived already treated with radiotherapy, temozolomide, or both, most having had both.

Germline V gene data show CDR1 as SQVTM and CDR2 as ANQGSEA. There are 13 residues in the CDR3. The V gene end was trimmed by 3 bases and the J gene end by 7 bases; junction bases not matched to a gene: 7. Time point reported: week 5, during vaccination. Vaccination used 300 ug of mutant IDH1 20-mer peptide per dose, with topical imiquimod. Produced via immunoSEQ multiplex PCR; TCRdb's table is partial and in-frame only. The sample shows roughly 51,000 clones, approximately 82% of them seen only once. Note on this clone: Antigen: not known.

The sample here was PBMCs, taken from a glioma patient whose treatment included an IDH1 peptide vaccine. This sequence originates from a woman between 18 and 29 years old with glioma. Some clones in this sample may be carry-over from other donors' samples. The rearrangement joins TRBV29-1 to TRBJ1-2; TRBD1 aligns across 8 bases. The CDR3 nucleotides are TGCAGCGTTGAGGGACAGGTCGTGGTTGGCTACACCTTC. As protein: CSVEGQVVVGYTF. The whole variable domain, remainder taken from reference TRBV29-1 and TRBJ1-2, is SAVISQKPSRDICQRGTSLTIQCQVDSQVTMMFWYRQQPGQSLTLIATANQGSEATYESGFVIDKFPISRPNLTFSTLTVSNMSPEDSSIYLCSVEGQVVVGYTFGSGTRLTVV.